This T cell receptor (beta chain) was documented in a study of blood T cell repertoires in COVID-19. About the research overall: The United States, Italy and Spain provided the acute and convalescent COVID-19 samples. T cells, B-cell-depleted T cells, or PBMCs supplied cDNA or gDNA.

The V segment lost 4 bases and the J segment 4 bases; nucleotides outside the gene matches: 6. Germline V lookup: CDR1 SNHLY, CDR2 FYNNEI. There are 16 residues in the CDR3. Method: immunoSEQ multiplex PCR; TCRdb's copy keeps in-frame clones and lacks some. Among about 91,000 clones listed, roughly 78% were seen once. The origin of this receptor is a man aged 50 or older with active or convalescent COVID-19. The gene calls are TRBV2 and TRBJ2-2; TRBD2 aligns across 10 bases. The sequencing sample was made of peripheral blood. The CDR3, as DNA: TGTGCCAGCAGTGGGGAGCGGGGGGGCCTCACCGGGGAGCTGTTTTTT. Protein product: CASSGERGGLTGELFF.